This T cell receptor beta chain was obtained from a study of blood T cells in healthy people across ages. Study-wide results and caveats: Roughly linear age-related decline in beta diversity appeared, significant by age about 37. The unknown donor CMV status may have confounded expanded clonotype changes. Estimated diversity, derived from one million T cells, was regarded as an underestimate.

This clonotype was seen just once. Its antigen is unidentified. Sample-barcoded 5' priming and a J-beta primer mix drove a second PCR of roughly 6 to 12 cycles. With 12 random nucleotides, a template-switch adaptor tagged each individual cDNA molecule. TCRdb analysed the 5' RACE reads with MiXCR anew, one entry per CDR3 protein. In the table there are about 1.4 million distinct CDR3 sequences, around 55% of which are singletons. The CDR3 is 16 residues long. The junction had 8 bases not matched to a gene; V was cut back by 4 bases and J by 3 bases. Germline values: CDR1 SGHTA, CDR2 FQGNSA. The receptor's source is a young man in good health. J is TRBJ2-1 and V is TRBV7-2; 8 nucleotides agree with TRBD1. The material sequenced was blood. The CDR3 is CASSSSQGGIYNEQFF. CDR3 coding DNA: TGTGCCAGCAGCTCCTCACAGGGGGGCATCTACAATGAGCAGTTCTTC.